This TCR beta chain was recovered during a study of T cells after yellow fever vaccination. Study overall: Any fraction with a low cell number was prepared using SMART-Seq v4 Ultra Low Input. Study-wide results and limits: Post-booster reappearance was seen for most primary-vaccination clones (96% CD4, 80% to 90% CD8).

TCRdb re-called the 5' RACE reads with MiXCR, one entry per CDR3 protein. The sample shows under 300,000 distinct CDR3 sequences, 10% to 15% of them seen only once. To note about this clonotype: Its antigen is still unknown.

Germline CDR1 reads SGHTA; CDR2 reads FQGNSA. V shed 3 bases and J shed 0 bases, with 12 bases lying between them. The CDR3 has 16 amino acids. The chain uses TRBV7-2 and TRBJ2-1, with D perhaps TRBD2 (7 bases). This TCR derives from a man younger than 45 who received the YFV17D yellow fever vaccine. The sequencing here drew on CD4+ T cells sorted from PBMCs, taken 45 days after the yellow fever booster vaccination. DNA for the CDR3: TGTGCCAGCAGCTTTACGGGGGGCGTCTCCTACAATGAGCAGTTCTTC. Translated, it gives CASSFTGGVSYNEQFF.